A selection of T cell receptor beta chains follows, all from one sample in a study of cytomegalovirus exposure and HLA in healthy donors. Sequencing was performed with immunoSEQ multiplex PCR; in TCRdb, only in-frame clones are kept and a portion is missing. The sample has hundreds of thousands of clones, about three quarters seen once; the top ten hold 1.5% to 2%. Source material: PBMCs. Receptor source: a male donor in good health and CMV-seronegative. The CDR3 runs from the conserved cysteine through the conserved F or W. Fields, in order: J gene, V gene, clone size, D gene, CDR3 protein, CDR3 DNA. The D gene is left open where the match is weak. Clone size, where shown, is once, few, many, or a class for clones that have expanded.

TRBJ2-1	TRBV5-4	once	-	CASSGPGRESSYNEQFF	TGTGCCAGCAGCGGCCCGGGACGGGAGAGCTCCTACAATGAGCAGTTCTTC
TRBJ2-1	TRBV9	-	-	CASSVQGLSALKSSYNEQFF	TGTGCCAGCAGCGTACAGGGACTTTCCGCCCTTAAGAGCTCCTACAATGAGCAGTTCTTC
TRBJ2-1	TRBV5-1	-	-	CASSLGLRAGRRSEQFF	TGCGCCAGCAGCTTGGGTCTACGCGCGGGGCGTCGGAGTGAGCAGTTCTTC
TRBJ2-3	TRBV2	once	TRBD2	CAPTRGGTDTQYF	TGTGCCCCGACCCGGGGGGGCACAGATACGCAGTATTTT
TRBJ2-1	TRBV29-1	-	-	CSVEVRRGFHNEQFF	TGCAGCGTTGAAGTCCGTCGGGGGTTCCACAATGAGCAGTTCTTC
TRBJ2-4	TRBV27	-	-	CASSLLGGGGPNIQYF	TGTGCCAGCAGTTTATTGGGGGGGGGCGGTCCAAACATTCAGTACTTC
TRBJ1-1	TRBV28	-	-	CASSSPGALRTEAFF	TGTGCCAGCAGTTCCCCAGGGGCTCTGAGGACTGAAGCTTTCTTT
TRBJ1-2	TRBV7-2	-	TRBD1	CASSRNRDRSNYGYTF	TGTGCCAGCAGCCGTAACCGGGACAGGTCTAACTATGGCTACACCTTC
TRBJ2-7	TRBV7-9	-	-	CASSEQVSYEQYF	TGTGCCAGCAGCGAACAGGTGTCCTACGAGCAGTACTTC
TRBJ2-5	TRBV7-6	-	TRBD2	CASSLALAGGLETQYF	TGTGCCAGCAGCTTAGCGCTGGCGGGGGGGCTGGAGACCCAGTACTTC
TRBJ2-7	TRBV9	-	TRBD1	CASSEGAGSSYEQYF	TGTGCCAGCAGCGAGGGGGCAGGGAGTTCCTACGAGCAGTACTTC
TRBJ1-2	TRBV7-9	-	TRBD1	CSSSPGGYGYTF	TGTTCCAGCAGCCCAGGGGGATATGGCTACACCTTC
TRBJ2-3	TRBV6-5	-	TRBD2	CASSYWGGKTDTQYF	TGTGCCAGCAGTTACTGGGGGGGGAAGACAGATACGCAGTATTTT
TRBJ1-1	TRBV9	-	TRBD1	CASSPRRWGTGAGEAFF	TGTGCCAGCAGCCCCAGAAGGTGGGGGACAGGGGCGGGTGAAGCTTTCTTT
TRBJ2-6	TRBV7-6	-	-	CASSLGPLEASGANVLAF	TGTGCCAGCAGCTTAGGGCCCCTCGAAGCCTCTGGGGCCAACGTCCTGGCTTTC
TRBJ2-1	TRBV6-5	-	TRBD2	CASSYSAGGVLTEQFF	TGTGCCAGCAGTTACTCGGCGGGAGGGGTACTCACGGAGCAGTTCTTC
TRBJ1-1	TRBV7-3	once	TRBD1	CASSAAGGTEAFF	TGTGCCAGCAGCGCCGCAGGGGGGACTGAAGCTTTCTTT
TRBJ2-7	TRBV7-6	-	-	CASSSQALFPYEQYF	TGTGCCAGCAGCTCTCAGGCGCTCTTTCCCTACGAGCAGTACTTC
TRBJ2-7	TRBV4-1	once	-	CASSSSSYEQYF	TGCGCCAGCAGCTCGAGCTCCTACGAGCAGTACTTC
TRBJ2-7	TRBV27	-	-	CASSPSTGPATYEQYF	TGTGCCAGCAGTCCATCAACAGGGCCCGCGACCTACGAGCAGTACTTC
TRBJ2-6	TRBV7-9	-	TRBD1	CASSQQGQFSGANVLTF	TGTGCCAGCAGCCAACAGGGGCAGTTCTCTGGGGCCAACGTCCTGACTTTC
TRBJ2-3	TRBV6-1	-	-	CASSELARGTDTQYF	TGTGCCAGCAGTGAATTAGCACGGGGCACAGATACGCAGTATTTT
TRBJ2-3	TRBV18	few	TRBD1	CASSPGGETDTQYF	TGTGCCAGCTCCCCAGGGGGCGAGACAGATACGCAGTATTTT
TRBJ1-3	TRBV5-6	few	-	CASSLVAAGNTIYF	TGTGCCAGCAGCTTGGTGGCAGCTGGAAACACCATATATTTT
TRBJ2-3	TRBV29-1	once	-	CSAILDTQYF	TGCAGCGCTATATTAGATACGCAGTATTTT
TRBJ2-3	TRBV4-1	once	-	CASSQTSTDTQYF	TGCGCCAGCAGCCAGACTAGTACAGATACGCAGTATTTT
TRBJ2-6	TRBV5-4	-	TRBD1	CASSLRDRGNSGANVLTF	TGTGCCAGCAGCTTGAGGGACAGGGGAAACTCTGGGGCCAACGTCCTGACTTTC
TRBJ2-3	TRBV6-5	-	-	CASKTGGEGTDTQYF	TGTGCCAGCAAAACAGGGGGGGAAGGCACAGATACGCAGTATTTT
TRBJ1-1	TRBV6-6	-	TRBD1	CASSYRQGVRRTEAFF	TGTGCCAGCAGTTATAGACAGGGAGTACGGCGGACTGAAGCTTTCTTT
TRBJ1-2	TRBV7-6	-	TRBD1	CASSSKDRGENYGYTF	TGTGCCAGCAGCTCCAAGGACAGGGGCGAAAACTATGGCTACACCTTC
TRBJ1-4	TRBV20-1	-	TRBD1	CSAKDREKLFF	TGCAGTGCAAAGGACAGGGAAAAACTGTTTTTT
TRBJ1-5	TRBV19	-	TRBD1	CASSIDGTGDQPQHF	TGTGCCAGTAGTATAGATGGGACAGGGGATCAGCCCCAGCATTTT
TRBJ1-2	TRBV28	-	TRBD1	CASSRGDRVGYGYTF	TGTGCCAGCAGTCGGGGGGACAGGGTGGGCTATGGCTACACCTTC
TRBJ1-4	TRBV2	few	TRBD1	CASSGQGALTEKLFF	TGTGCCAGCAGTGGACAGGGGGCGCTAACTGAAAAACTGTTTTTT
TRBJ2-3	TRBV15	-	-	CATSRALLQYF	TGTGCCACCAGCAGAGCACTTTTGCAGTATTTT
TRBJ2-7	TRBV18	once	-	CASSYGSYEQYF	TGTGCCAGCTCCTATGGCTCCTACGAGCAGTACTTC
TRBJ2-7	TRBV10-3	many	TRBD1	CAISEITGGPYEQYF	TGTGCCATCAGTGAGATCACAGGGGGGCCCTACGAGCAGTACTTC
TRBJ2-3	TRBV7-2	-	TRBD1	CASSFGRDRATDTQYF	TGTGCCAGCAGCTTCGGGCGGGACAGGGCAACAGATACGCAGTATTTT
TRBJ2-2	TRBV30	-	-	CAWSFGRTDTGELFF	TGTGCCTGGAGCTTTGGTAGGACTGACACCGGGGAGCTGTTTTTT
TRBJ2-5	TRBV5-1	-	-	CASSFAIQETQYF	TGCGCCAGCAGCTTTGCGATCCAAGAGACCCAGTACTTC
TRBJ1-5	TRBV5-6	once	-	CASSLEGQPQHF	TGTGCCAGCAGCTTGGAGGGGCAGCCCCAGCATTTT
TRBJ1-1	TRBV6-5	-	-	CASSQAQYTEAFF	TGTGCCAGCAGTCAAGCCCAATACACTGAAGCTTTCTTT
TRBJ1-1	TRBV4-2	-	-	CASSQDTGQGNTEAFF	TGTGCCAGCAGCCAAGATACGGGACAAGGTAACACTGAAGCTTTCTTT
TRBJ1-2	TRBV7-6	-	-	CASSPLGGVDGYTF	TGTGCCAGCAGCCCCCTTGGGGGGGTCGATGGCTACACCTTC
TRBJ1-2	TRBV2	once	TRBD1	CARQGQDYGYTF	TGTGCCAGACAGGGGCAGGACTATGGCTACACCTTC
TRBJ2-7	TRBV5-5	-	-	CASSSWTFEQYF	TGTGCCAGCAGCTCCTGGACATTCGAGCAGTACTTC
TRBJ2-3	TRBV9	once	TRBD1	CASSTQGAGTDTQYF	TGTGCCAGCAGCACCCAGGGGGCAGGCACAGATACGCAGTATTTT
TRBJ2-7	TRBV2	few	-	CASSEGFGLDYEQYF	TGTGCCAGCAGTGAGGGTTTCGGGTTGGACTACGAGCAGTACTTC
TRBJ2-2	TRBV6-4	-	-	CASSDRGDTGELFF	TGTGCCAGCAGTGACAGGGGTGACACCGGGGAGCTGTTTTTT
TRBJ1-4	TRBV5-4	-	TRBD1	CASSNRTGGYEKLFF	TGTGCCAGCAGCAACCGGACAGGGGGTTACGAAAAACTGTTTTTT
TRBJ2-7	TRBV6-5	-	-	CASSYSGRGFSYEQYF	TGTGCCAGCAGTTACTCCGGTCGGGGATTCTCCTACGAGCAGTACTTC
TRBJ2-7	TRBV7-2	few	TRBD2	CASSFPGGQGRYEQYF	TGTGCCAGCAGCTTCCCGGGGGGGCAGGGACGATACGAGCAGTACTTC
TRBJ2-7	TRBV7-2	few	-	CASSLLGRGVAEQYF	TGTGCCAGCAGCTTATTGGGCAGGGGCGTTGCCGAGCAGTACTTC
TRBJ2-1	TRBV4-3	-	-	CASSQLSGSSSYNEQFF	TGCGCCAGCAGCCAACTTTCAGGGTCCAGCTCCTACAATGAGCAGTTCTTC
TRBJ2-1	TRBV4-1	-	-	CASSQETGSSYNEQFF	TGCGCCAGCAGCCAAGAAACAGGGAGCTCCTACAATGAGCAGTTCTTC
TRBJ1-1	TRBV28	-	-	CATTRQLKKNTEAFF	TGTGCCACAACTCGACAGCTCAAGAAGAACACTGAAGCTTTCTTT
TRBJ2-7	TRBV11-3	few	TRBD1	CASSLNRDSSYEQYF	TGTGCCAGCAGCTTAAATAGGGACAGTTCCTACGAGCAGTACTTC
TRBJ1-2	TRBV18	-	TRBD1	CASSPDGQGHGYTF	TGTGCCAGCTCACCGGACGGACAGGGCCATGGCTACACCTTC
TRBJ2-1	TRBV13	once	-	CASSGRGGSINEQFF	TGTGCCAGCAGCGGCAGGGGCGGGAGTATAAATGAGCAGTTCTTC